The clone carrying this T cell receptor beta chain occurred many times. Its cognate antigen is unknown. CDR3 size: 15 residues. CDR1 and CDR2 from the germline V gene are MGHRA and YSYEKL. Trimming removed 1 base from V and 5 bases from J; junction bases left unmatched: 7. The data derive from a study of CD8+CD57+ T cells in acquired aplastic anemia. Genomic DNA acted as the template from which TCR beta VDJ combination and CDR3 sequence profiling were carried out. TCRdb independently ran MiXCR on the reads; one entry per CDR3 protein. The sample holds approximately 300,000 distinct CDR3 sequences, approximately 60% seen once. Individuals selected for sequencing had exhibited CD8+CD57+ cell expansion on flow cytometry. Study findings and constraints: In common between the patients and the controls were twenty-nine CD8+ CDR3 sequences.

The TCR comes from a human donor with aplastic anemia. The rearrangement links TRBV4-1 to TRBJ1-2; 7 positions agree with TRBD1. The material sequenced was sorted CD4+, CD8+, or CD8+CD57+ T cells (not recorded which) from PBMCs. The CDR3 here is CASSQGGQEIYGYTF. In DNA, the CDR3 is TGCGCCAGCAGCCAAGGCGGACAGGAGATATATGGCTACACCTTC.